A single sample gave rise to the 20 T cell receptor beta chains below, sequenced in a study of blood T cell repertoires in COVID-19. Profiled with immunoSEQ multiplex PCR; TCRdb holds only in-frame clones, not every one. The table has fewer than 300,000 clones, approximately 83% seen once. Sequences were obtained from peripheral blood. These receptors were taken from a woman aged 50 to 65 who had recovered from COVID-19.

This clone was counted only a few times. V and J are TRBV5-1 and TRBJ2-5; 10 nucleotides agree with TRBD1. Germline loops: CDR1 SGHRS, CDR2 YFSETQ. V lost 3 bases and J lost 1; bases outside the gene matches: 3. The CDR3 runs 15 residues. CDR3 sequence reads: CASSWGQGTQETQYF. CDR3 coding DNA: TGCGCCAGCAGCTGGGGACAGGGGACCCAAGAGACCCAGTACTTC.

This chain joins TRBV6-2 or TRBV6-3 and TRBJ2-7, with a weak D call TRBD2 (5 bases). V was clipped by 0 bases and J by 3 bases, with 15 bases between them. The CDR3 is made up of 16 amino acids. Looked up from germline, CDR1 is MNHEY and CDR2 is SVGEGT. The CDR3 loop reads CASSYSFARDYYEQYF. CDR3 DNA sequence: TGTGCCAGCAGTTACTCGTTCGCCCGGGATTACTACGAGCAGTACTTC.

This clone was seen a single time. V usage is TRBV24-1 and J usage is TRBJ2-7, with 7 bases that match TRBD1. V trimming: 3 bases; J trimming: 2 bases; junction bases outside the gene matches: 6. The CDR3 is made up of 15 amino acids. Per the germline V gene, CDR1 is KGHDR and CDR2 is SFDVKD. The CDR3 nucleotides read TGTGCCACCAGTGATGCCCGGGACAGCCCCTACGAGCAGTACTTC. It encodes CATSDARDSPYEQYF.

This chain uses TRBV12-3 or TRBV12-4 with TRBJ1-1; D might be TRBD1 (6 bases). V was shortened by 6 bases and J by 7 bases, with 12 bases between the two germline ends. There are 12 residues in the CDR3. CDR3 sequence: CASRGTGNEAFF. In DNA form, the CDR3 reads TGTGCCAGCAGGGGAACAGGGAATGAAGCTTTCTTT.

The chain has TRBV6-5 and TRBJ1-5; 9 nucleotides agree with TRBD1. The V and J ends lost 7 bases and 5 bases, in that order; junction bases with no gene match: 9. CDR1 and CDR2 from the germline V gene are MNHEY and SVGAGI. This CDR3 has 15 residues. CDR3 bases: TGTGCCAGCACCCCGGGACAGGGTGGGGATCAGCCCCAGCATTTT. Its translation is CASTPGQGGDQPQHF.

The CDR3 region has the DNA TGTGCCAGCAGCCCGCAGGGGACCTCCTACGAGCAGTACTTC. It is translated as CASSPQGTSYEQYF. The J gene is TRBJ2-7, the V gene TRBV7-3; a possible D gene is TRBD1 (6 bases). The CDR3 contains 14 residues. Trimming took 5 bases from V and 0 from J, leaving 11 bases between them. The V gene's germline CDR1 is SGHTA and CDR2 FQGTGA.

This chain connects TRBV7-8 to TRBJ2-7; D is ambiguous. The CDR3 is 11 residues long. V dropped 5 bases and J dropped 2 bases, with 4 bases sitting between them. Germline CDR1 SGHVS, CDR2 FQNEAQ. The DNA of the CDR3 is TGTGCCAGCAGCCCAGCCTACGAGCAGTACTTC. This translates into CASSPAYEQYF. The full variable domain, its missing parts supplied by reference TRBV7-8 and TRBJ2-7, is GAGVSQSPRYKVAKRGQDVALRCDPISGHVSLFWYQQALGQGPEFLTYFQNEAQLDKSGLPSDRFFAERPEGSVSTLKIQRTQQEDSAVYLCASSPAYEQYFGPGTRLTVT.

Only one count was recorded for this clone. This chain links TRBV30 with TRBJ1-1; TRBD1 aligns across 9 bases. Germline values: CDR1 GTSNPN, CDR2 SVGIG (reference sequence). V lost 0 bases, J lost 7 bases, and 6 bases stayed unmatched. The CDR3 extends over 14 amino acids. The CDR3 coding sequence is TGTGCCTGGAGTGTCGGACAGGGGAGGAGTGAAGCTTTCTTT. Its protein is CAWSVGQGRSEAFF. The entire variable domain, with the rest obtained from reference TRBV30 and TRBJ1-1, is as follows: SQTIHQWPATLVQPVGSPLSLECTVEGTSNPNLYWYRQAAGRGLQLLFYSVGIGQISSEVPQNLSASRPQDRQFILSSKKLLLSDSGFYLCAWSVGQGRSEAFFGQGTRLTVV.

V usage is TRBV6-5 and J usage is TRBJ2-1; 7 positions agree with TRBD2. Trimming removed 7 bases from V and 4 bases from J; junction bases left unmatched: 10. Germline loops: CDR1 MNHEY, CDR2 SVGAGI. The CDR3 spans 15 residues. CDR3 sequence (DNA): TGTGCCAGCATTAGGGGCGGGGGTTCTTACAATGAGCAGTTCTTC. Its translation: CASIRGGGSYNEQFF.

In nucleotides, the CDR3 is TGTGCCAGCAGTTCCAACAGGGGGGGGACTGAAGCTTTCTTT. Its protein is CASSSNRGGTEAFF. The V and J genes are TRBV28 and TRBJ1-1; 8 positions agree with TRBD1. The CDR3 loop spans 14 amino acids. Germline values: CDR1 MDHEN, CDR2 SYDVKM. V shed 4 bases, J shed 5 bases, and the junction held 6 bases outside the gene matches.

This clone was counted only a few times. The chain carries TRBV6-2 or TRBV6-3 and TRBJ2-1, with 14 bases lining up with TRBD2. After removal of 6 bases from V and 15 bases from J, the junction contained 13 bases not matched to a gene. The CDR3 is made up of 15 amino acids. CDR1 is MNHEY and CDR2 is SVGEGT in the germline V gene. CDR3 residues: CASSQAGLAGVSGFF. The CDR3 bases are TGTGCCAGCAGCCAGGCGGGACTAGCGGGAGTCTCGGGGTTCTTC.

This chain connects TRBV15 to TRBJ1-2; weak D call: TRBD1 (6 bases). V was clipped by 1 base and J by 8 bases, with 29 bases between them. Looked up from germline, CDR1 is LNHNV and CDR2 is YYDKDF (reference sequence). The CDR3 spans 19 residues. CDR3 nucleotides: TGTGCCACCAGCAGAGGGATCGTCCGACCAGGGGAACCCCTAGGAGGCTACACCTTC. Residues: CATSRGIVRPGEPLGGYTF.

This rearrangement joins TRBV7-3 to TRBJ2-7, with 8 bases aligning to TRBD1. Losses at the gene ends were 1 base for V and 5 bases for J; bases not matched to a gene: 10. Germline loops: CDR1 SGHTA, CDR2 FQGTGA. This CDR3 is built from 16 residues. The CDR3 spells CASSLRTGQGGDEQYF. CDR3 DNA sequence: TGTGCCAGCAGCTTAAGAACCGGACAGGGTGGTGACGAGCAGTACTTC.

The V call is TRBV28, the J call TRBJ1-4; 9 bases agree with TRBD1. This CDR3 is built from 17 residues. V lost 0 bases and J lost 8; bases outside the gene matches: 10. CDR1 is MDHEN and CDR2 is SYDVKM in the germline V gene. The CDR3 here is CASSLWRTRTGEEKLFF. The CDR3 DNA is TGTGCCAGCAGTTTATGGAGGACTCGGACAGGGGAGGAAAAACTGTTTTTT.

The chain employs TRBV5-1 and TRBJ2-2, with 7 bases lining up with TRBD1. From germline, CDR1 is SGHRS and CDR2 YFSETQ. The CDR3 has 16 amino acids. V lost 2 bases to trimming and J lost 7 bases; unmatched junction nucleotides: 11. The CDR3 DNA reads TGCGCCAGCAGCTTACAGGGGTCTTCCCTCGGCGGGGAGCTGTTTTTT. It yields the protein CASSLQGSSLGGELFF. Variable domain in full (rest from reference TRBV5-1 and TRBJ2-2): KAGVTQTPRYLIKTRGQQVTLSCSPISGHRSVSWYQQTPGQGLQFLFEYFSETQRNKGNFPGRFSGRQFSNSRSEMNVSTLELGDSALYLCASSLQGSSLGGELFFGEGSRLTVL.

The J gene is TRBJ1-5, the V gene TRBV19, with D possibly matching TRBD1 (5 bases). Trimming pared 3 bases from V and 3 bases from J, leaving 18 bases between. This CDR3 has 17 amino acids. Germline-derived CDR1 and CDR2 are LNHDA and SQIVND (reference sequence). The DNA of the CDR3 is TGTGCCAGTAGTATGGATGGACATAGGGGCCTCAATCAGCCCCAGCATTTT. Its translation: CASSMDGHRGLNQPQHF.

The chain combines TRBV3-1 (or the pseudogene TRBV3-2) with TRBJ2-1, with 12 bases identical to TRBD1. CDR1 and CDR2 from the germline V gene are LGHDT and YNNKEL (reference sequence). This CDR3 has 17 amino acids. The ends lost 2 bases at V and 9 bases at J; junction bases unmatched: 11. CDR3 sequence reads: CASSQFLTGTGGGEQFF. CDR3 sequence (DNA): TGTGCCAGCAGCCAATTCCTGACCGGGACAGGGGGCGGTGAGCAGTTCTTC.

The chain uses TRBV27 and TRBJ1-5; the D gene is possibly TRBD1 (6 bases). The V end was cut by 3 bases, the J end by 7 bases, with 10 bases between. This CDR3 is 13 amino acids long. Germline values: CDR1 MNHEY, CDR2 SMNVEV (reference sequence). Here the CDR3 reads CASSFTGIQPQHF. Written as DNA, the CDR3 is TGTGCCAGCAGTTTCACAGGGATCCAGCCCCAGCATTTT.

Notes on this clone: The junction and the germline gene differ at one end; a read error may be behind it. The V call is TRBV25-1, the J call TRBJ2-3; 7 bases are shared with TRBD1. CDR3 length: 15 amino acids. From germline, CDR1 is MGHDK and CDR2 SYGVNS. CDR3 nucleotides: TGTGCCAGCTGTGACAGGGAATGTGGGACAGATACGCAGTATTTT. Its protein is CASCDRECGTDTQYF. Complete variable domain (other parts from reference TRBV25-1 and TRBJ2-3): EADIYQTPRYLVIGTGKKITLECSQTMGHDKMYWYQQDPGMELHLIHYSYGVNSTEKGDLSSESTVSRIRTEHFPLTLESARPSHTSQYLCASCDRECGTDTQYFGPGTRLTVL.

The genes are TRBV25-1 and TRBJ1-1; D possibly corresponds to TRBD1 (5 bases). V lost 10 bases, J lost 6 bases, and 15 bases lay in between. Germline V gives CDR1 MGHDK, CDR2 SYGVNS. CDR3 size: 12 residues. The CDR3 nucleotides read TGTGCCACCCACTCTCAGGGCGCTGAAGCTTTCTTT. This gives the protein CATHSQGAEAFF.